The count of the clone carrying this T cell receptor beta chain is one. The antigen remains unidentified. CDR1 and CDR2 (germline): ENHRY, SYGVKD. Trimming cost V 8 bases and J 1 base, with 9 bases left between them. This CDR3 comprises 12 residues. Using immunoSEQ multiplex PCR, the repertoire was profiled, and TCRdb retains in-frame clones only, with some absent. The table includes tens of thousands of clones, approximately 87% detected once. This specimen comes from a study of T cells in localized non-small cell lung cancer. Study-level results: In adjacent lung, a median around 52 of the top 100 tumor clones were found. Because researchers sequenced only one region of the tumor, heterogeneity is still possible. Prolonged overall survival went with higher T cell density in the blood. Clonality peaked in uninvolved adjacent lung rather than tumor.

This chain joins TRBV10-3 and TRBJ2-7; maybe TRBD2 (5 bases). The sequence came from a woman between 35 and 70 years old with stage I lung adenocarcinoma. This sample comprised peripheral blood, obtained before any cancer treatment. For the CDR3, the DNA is TGTGCCATCGACGAGGGATCCTACGAGCAGTACTTC. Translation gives CAIDEGSYEQYF.